The rows below give T cell receptor beta chains drawn from one sample of a study of control samples from healthy donors and cancer patients. TCRdb's copy holds only in-frame clones and misses some; the assay was immunoSEQ multiplex PCR. The sample consists of 75,000 or so clones, roughly nine tenths of them appearing once. Sequenced: PBMCs. These receptors were collected from a man aged 55 to 70 with colorectal cancer. Both conserved end residues are trimmed from each CDR3.

TRBV4-3,TRBJ2-7,ASSQAQLGVYEQY
TRBV2,TRBJ1-5,ASIGQGSNQPQH
TRBV7-3,TRBJ2-3,ASSRGPNPTDTQY
TRBV28,TRBJ1-5,ASSQGGSNQPQH
TRBV3-1/TRBV3-2,TRBJ1-2,ASSLIGTEFNYGYT
TRBV11-3,TRBJ2-7,ASSLGLRGGEWQY
TRBV7-2,TRBJ2-7,ASSLLWGQSSYEQY
TRBV10-3,TRBJ1-1,AISEISSGTEAF
TRBV3-1/TRBV3-2,TRBJ2-3,ASSATSGFSTDTQY
TRBV18,TRBJ2-3,ASSPLEGTDTQY
TRBV3-1/TRBV3-2,TRBJ1-4,ASSQDGHLATNEKLF
TRBV5-1,TRBJ1-2,ASSWGTARSGYT
TRBV19,TRBJ1-2,ASSTRGQALGYT
TRBV6-5,TRBJ2-7,ASSYRADPSYEQY
TRBV6-6,TRBJ2-1,ASNNYNEQF
TRBV6-5,TRBJ1-4,ASRSGGAEKLF
TRBV6-1,TRBJ2-6,ASSGLAGGASGANVLT
TRBV7-2,TRBJ2-3,ASSLGVGGGTDTQY
TRBV7-3,TRBJ2-2,ASSLSEHTGELF
TRBV7-2,TRBJ2-7,ASSLTGGLSPYEQY
TRBV27,TRBJ1-1,ASSLSWGTGNTEAF
TRBV2,TRBJ2-2,ASKRTETGELF
TRBV7-9,TRBJ2-2,ASSPRQGWTGELF
TRBV2,TRBJ1-1,ASSEWVNKGNTEAF
TRBV5-1,TRBJ2-2,ASSFLAGGTTGELF
TRBV28,TRBJ1-1,ASSLWGAMNTEAF
TRBV19,TRBJ2-3,ASSKIGTGGDTQY
TRBV6-5,TRBJ1-6,ASRDRYNSPLH
TRBV28,TRBJ2-7,ASSGRRRYYEQY
TRBV6-5,TRBJ2-3,ASSYSLGVEYTQY
TRBV7-6,TRBJ1-6,ASSPDRSSYNSPLH
TRBV25-1,TRBJ2-1,ASSGELAGGHEQF
TRBV19,TRBJ1-5,ASTGKYSNQPQH
TRBV6-5,TRBJ2-7,ASQDSIEY
TRBV3-1/TRBV3-2,TRBJ2-1,ASSQAGTSGEGQF
TRBV14,TRBJ2-1,ASSQSQGGPYNEQF
TRBV4-1,TRBJ1-1,ASSQVSLNTEAF
TRBV7-9,TRBJ2-1,ASSQGQGYNEQF
TRBV6-5,TRBJ1-1,ASSYMRAEAF
TRBV6-2/TRBV6-3,TRBJ2-4,ASSPTGGLGKNIQY
TRBV25-1,TRBJ2-1,ASSNSGGRHEQF
TRBV10-3,TRBJ1-2,AISESAALLGYT
TRBV11-3,TRBJ2-7,ASSQPPGTGGFDEQY
TRBV19,TRBJ2-6,ASIPGTGAGANVLT
TRBV19,TRBJ2-2,AVLTDLVPGELF
TRBV7-2,TRBJ2-1,ASSQKPGQIKDEQF
TRBV30,TRBJ2-6,AWRRGDGRSGANVLT
TRBV5-1,TRBJ1-2,ASSPGLLSRYGYT
TRBV24-1,TRBJ1-1,ATREGTEAF